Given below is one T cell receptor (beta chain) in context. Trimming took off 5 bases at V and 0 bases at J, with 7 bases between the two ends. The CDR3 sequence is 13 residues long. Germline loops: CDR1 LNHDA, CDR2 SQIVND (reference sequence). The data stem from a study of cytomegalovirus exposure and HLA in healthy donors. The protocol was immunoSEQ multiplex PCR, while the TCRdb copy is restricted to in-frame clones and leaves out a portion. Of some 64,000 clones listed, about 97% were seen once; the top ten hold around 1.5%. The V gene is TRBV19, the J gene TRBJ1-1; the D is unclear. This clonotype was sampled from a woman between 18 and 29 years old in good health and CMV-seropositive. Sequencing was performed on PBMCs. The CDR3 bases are TGTGCCAGTAGTTACATCATGAACACTGAAGCTTTCTTT. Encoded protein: CASSYIMNTEAFF. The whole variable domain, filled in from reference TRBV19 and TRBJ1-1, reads DGGITQSPKYLFRKEGQNVTLSCEQNLNHDAMYWYRQDPGQGLRLIYYSQIVNDFQKGDIAEGYSVSREKKESFPLTVTSAQKNPTAFYLCASSYIMNTEAFFGQGTRLTVV.